These 12 T cell receptor beta chains share one sample of origin, sequenced in a study of blood T cell repertoires in COVID-19. Measured with immunoSEQ multiplex PCR; TCRdb has only the in-frame clones, and not every one. Among 150,000 or so clones listed, around 86% were seen once. Material: peripheral blood. The receptors derive from a man older than 75 with acute or convalescent COVID-19.

This clone was counted a few times. The V gene is TRBV11-2, the J gene TRBJ1-1; no definite D call. With 5 bases removed from V and 3 bases from J, the gap between germline ends came to 10 bases. The length of the CDR3 is 13 residues. Germline V gives CDR1 SGHAT, CDR2 FQNNGV. CDR3 sequence reads: CASSPRVDTEAFF. For the CDR3, the DNA is TGTGCCAGCAGCCCCCGAGTGGACACTGAAGCTTTCTTT.

This chain links TRBV24-1 with TRBJ2-2, with 9 positions matching TRBD1. With V trimmed by 5 bases and J by 7 bases, 10 bases remained unmatched. The CDR3 has 16 residues. CDR1 and CDR2 (germline): KGHDR, SFDVKD. CDR3 residues: CATSGTGGGSGGELFF. The CDR3 bases are TGTGCCACCAGTGGCACAGGGGGCGGAAGCGGCGGGGAGCTGTTTTTT.

The chain joins TRBV7-2 to TRBJ1-2; no definite D call. Trimming took 5 bases from V and 5 from J, leaving 15 bases between them. In germline, CDR1 is SGHTA, CDR2 FQGNSA. The CDR3 is made up of 14 amino acids. The CDR3 region is CASSPASEEYGYTF. In nucleotides, the CDR3 is TGTGCCAGCAGCCCAGCCTCGGAGGAGTATGGCTACACCTTC.

The chain couples TRBV6-1 to TRBJ2-7; 7 bases are a match to TRBD1. The V gene's germline CDR1 is MNHNS and CDR2 SASEGT. Trimming cost V 1 base and J 10 bases; bases outside gene matches: 16. The CDR3 contains 16 residues. The CDR3 reads CASSEGNLRTGAVQYF. The CDR3 DNA sequence: TGTGCCAGCAGTGAAGGGAATCTAAGGACAGGCGCGGTTCAGTACTTC.

This clone was seen once. Relative to the germline gene, one junction end is altered; a read error may explain this. V and J are TRBV7-9 and TRBJ2-5; 7 nucleotides align to TRBD1. Germline assignment: CDR1 SEHNR and CDR2 FQNEAQ (reference sequence). CDR3 size: 14 residues. CDR3 loop: CASSLGQAAPTQYF. CDR3 DNA sequence: TGTGCCAGCAGTTTAGGACAGGCGGCCCCGACCCAGTACTTC.

In nucleotides, the CDR3 is TGTGCCAGCAGCGTAGGGACTAGTGGGATGGCCCAGTACTTC. Its protein product is CASSVGTSGMAQYF. This chain connects TRBV9 to TRBJ2-5, with 7 bases fitting TRBD2. The CDR3 is 14 amino acids. Trimming took 0 bases from V and 9 from J; bases not matched to a gene: 8. CDR1 and CDR2 from the germline V gene are SGDLS and YYNGEE.

This clone showed up just a few times. This chain connects TRBV7-9 to TRBJ2-2; possibly TRBD1 for D (5 bases). The ends were cut back, 4 bases at V and 2 bases at J, with 23 bases in the middle. Germline V gene lookup returns CDR1 SEHNR and CDR2 FQNEAQ (reference sequence). The CDR3 loop spans 19 amino acids. The CDR3 spells CASSSRPLRAASNTGELFF. DNA of the CDR3: TGTGCCAGCAGCTCACGCCCTCTCAGGGCGGCTAGTAACACCGGGGAGCTGTTTTTT.

The V call is TRBV15, the J call TRBJ2-7; 11 bases align to TRBD1. In germline, CDR1 is LNHNV, CDR2 YYDKDF (reference sequence). V trimming: 2 bases; J trimming: 5 bases; junction bases outside the gene matches: 2. CDR3 length: 14 residues. The DNA for the CDR3 is TGTGCCACCAGCAGACGGGACAGGGGGAACGAGCAGTACTTC. Its protein product is CATSRRDRGNEQYF.

This chain links TRBV30 with TRBJ1-4; possibly TRBD1 for D (5 bases). This CDR3 region has 14 residues. CDR1 and CDR2 from the germline V gene are GTSNPN and SVGIG (reference sequence). Trimming removed 0 bases from V and 5 bases from J, with 10 bases in between. The CDR3 is CAWSVGGGNEKLFF. The DNA for the CDR3 is TGTGCCTGGAGTGTAGGCGGGGGGAATGAAAAACTGTTTTTT.

J is TRBJ2-1 and V is TRBV9; D may be TRBD2 (7 bases). V lost 2 bases and J lost 2, with 17 bases in between. Germline CDR1 reads SGDLS; CDR2 reads YYNGEE. The CDR3 runs 17 residues. The CDR3 spells CASSVEGGRDPYNEQFF. The CDR3 DNA is TGTGCCAGCAGCGTCGAGGGGGGGAGGGACCCCTACAATGAGCAGTTCTTC.

The J gene is TRBJ2-3, the V gene TRBV4-1, with a tentative D call TRBD1 (6 bases). Trimming pared 5 bases from V and 1 base from J, leaving 10 bases between. Germline CDR1 reads MGHRA; CDR2 reads YSYEKL. The CDR3 totals 14 residues. CDR3 loop: CASSGRQGTDTQYF. The CDR3 bases are TGCGCCAGCAGCGGTCGACAGGGCACAGATACGCAGTATTTT.

This clone has only a few counts. The V and J genes are TRBV5-1 and TRBJ2-7, with 13 positions matching TRBD2. This CDR3 has 15 amino acids. V lost 2 bases to trimming and J lost 5 bases; unmatched junction nucleotides: 4. CDR1 and CDR2 (germline): SGHRS, YFSETQ. CDR3 DNA sequence: TGCGCCAGCAGCTTAACCGGGACTAGCGGGGACGAGCAGTACTTC. Translating gives CASSLTGTSGDEQYF.